This TCR beta chain is from a study of blood T cell repertoires in COVID-19. Study at large: The analysed material was cDNA or gDNA that came from T cells, B-cell-depleted T cells, or PBMCs.

Germline V gene lookup returns CDR1 WSHSY and CDR2 SAAADI. This CDR3 has 12 amino acids. The V end was cut by 3 bases, the J end by 6 bases, with 8 bases between. Data came from immunoSEQ multiplex PCR; TCRdb stores just in-frame clones and leaves some out. The sample lists some 200,000 clones, around four fifths seen once, with around 0.93% in the top ten. This chain connects TRBV10-2 to TRBJ1-1; a weak D match, TRBD1 (5 bases). Input material: peripheral blood. The sequence was obtained from a man in his fifties or sixties with COVID-19, enrolled during active disease. CDR3 region: CASSDWGAEAFF. The DNA of the CDR3 is TGCGCCAGCAGTGATTGGGGGGCTGAAGCTTTCTTT.